Listed here are 5 T cell receptor beta chains from one sample, sequenced in a study of radiation and T cells in renal cell carcinoma. The repertoire was sequenced with immunoSEQ multiplex PCR; TCRdb's copy has only in-frame clones and lacks some. The repertoire consists of some 150,000 clones, with around 88% occurring once and the leading ten covering around a sixth. Time point denoted: blood 4 weeks post-SBRT, at nephrectomy. The treatment: 15 Gy SBRT to primary tumor, nephrectomy 4 weeks later. The sequencing here drew on blood, taken from a patient whose treatment included radiotherapy and nephrectomy. These receptor sequences come from a woman aged 45-59 years with renal cell carcinoma.

The CDR3 sequence is CASSQPQALYQETQYF. CDR3 in DNA: TGTGCCAGCAGCCAACCTCAGGCACTTTACCAAGAGACCCAGTACTTC. The V and J genes are TRBV4-2 and TRBJ2-5; D unresolved. Germline V gene lookup returns CDR1 LGHNA and CDR2 YNFKEQ. The CDR3 is made up of 16 amino acids. V dropped 2 bases and J dropped 0 bases, with 13 bases sitting between them.

This clone was found a few times. The CDR3 DNA reads TGTGCCAGCAGTGAAGGAAGAGGGGGACGGGCGAACACTGAAGCTTTCTTT. Translating it yields CASSEGRGGRANTEAFF. This chain uses TRBV2 with TRBJ1-1, with D possibly being TRBD1 (6 bases). The CDR3 extends over 17 amino acids. CDR1 and CDR2 (germline): SNHLY, FYNNEI. V lost 1 base and J lost 1, with 16 bases in between.

The V call is TRBV7-6, the J call TRBJ1-1; TRBD1 is a possible D gene (5 bases). V was trimmed by 3 bases and J by 1 base, leaving 9 bases between them. The germline V gene encodes CDR1 SGHVS and CDR2 FNYEAQ. This CDR3 spans 14 amino acids. Written as DNA, the CDR3 is TGTGCCAGCAGCTTGGGGGGGACGAACACTGAAGCTTTCTTT. Translation: CASSLGGTNTEAFF.

This clone showed up just once. The V and J genes are TRBV5-1 and TRBJ2-1; D possibly uses TRBD1 or TRBD2 (6 bases each). V was trimmed by 4 bases and J by 6 bases, leaving 17 bases between them. This CDR3 region has 15 residues. Germline CDR1 reads SGHRS; CDR2 reads YFSETQ. In nucleotides, the CDR3 is TGCGCCAGCAGCAGGGACGGGGGCAAAGGCAATGAGCAGTTCTTC. Translating gives CASSRDGGKGNEQFF. Full variable domain (outside the CDR3, taken from reference TRBV5-1 and TRBJ2-1): KAGVTQTPRYLIKTRGQQVTLSCSPISGHRSVSWYQQTPGQGLQFLFEYFSETQRNKGNFPGRFSGRQFSNSRSEMNVSTLELGDSALYLCASSRDGGKGNEQFFGPGTRLTVL.

V gene TRBV6-5 combines with J gene TRBJ2-7, with D perhaps TRBD1 (5 bases). CDR1 is MNHEY and CDR2 is SVGAGI in the germline V gene. Between the trimmed V and J ends, which lost 4 bases and 1 base, there was a span of 14 bases. The CDR3 runs to 15 residues. Written as DNA, the CDR3 is TGTGCCAGCAGTTTAGGACACCCTAGTTCCTACGAGCAGTACTTC. The encoded protein is CASSLGHPSSYEQYF.